The 32 T cell receptor beta chains presented below share a single source sample, sequenced in a study of CD8 T cells in ankylosing spondylitis. TCRdb re-called the 5' RACE reads through MiXCR, storing one row per CDR3 protein. The data show 250,000 or so distinct CDR3 sequences, over 15% seen once. Sequenced: blood, either unsorted or a sorted T cell fraction (not recorded which). The receptors were sampled from a male donor with ankylosing spondylitis or in good health (not recorded which).

CDR3 DNA: TGTGCCAGCAGTTTAGGGACTAGCGGGAGGTGGGAGACCCAGTACTTC. Translating it yields CASSLGTSGRWETQYF. The rearrangement links TRBV27 to TRBJ2-5; 15 bases are shared with TRBD2. Germline CDR1 MNHEY, CDR2 SMNVEV (reference sequence). The CDR3 runs 16 residues. The junction had 3 bases not matched to a gene; V was cut back by 2 bases and J by 5 bases.

This chain connects TRBV27 to TRBJ1-1, with 7 bases aligning to TRBD1. This CDR3 has 15 amino acids. Germline V lookup: CDR1 MNHEY, CDR2 SMNVEV (reference sequence). The V segment lost 3 bases and the J segment 2 bases; nucleotides outside the gene matches: 6. The CDR3 DNA reads TGTGCCAGCAGTTTCCAGGGACAGCTCAACACTGAAGCTTTCTTT. Translating it yields CASSFQGQLNTEAFF.

The sample holds many counts of this clonotype. V is TRBV4-2 and J is TRBJ2-7, with 14 bases that match TRBD2. There are 16 residues in the CDR3. Germline V lookup: CDR1 LGHNA, CDR2 YNFKEQ. The junction had 4 bases not matched to a gene; V was cut back by 3 bases and J by 3 bases. The CDR3 sequence is CASSQGTSGSVYEQYF. CDR3 coding DNA: TGTGCCAGCAGCCAGGGGACTAGCGGGAGCGTCTACGAGCAGTACTTC.

This clonotype was counted only a few times. The rearrangement joins TRBV5-1 to TRBJ2-1; D may be TRBD2 (5 bases). Germline V gene sequence: CDR1 SGHRS, CDR2 YFSETQ. V gave up 0 bases and J gave up 10 bases, with 11 bases separating them. This CDR3 is 13 amino acids long. The CDR3 reads CASSLAQGGEQFF. The CDR3 bases are TGCGCCAGCAGCTTGGCCCAAGGCGGGGAGCAGTTCTTC.

The rearrangement links TRBV7-9 to TRBJ2-7; D not certain. CDR1 is SEHNR and CDR2 is FQNEAQ in the germline V gene (reference sequence). Trimming removed 4 bases from V and 0 bases from J, with 10 bases in between. This CDR3 is 14 amino acids long. CDR3 sequence: CASSSTASSYEQYF. The CDR3, as DNA: TGTGCCAGCAGCTCAACAGCAAGCTCCTACGAGCAGTACTTC.

This clonotype was counted a few times. The chain joins TRBV9 to TRBJ2-3; 9 positions agree with TRBD2. Germline V gene lookup returns CDR1 SGDLS and CDR2 YYNGEE. The CDR3 runs to 16 residues. V lost 3 bases to trimming and J lost 9 bases; unmatched junction nucleotides: 14. The DNA of the CDR3 is TGTGCCAGCAGCGCGGAGGGACTAGCAGACAGATCGACGCAGTATTTT. This gives the protein CASSAEGLADRSTQYF. Looking up the rest from reference TRBV9 and TRBJ2-3 gives the full variable domain: DSGVTQTPKHLITATGQRVTLRCSPRSGDLSVYWYQQSLDQGLQFLIQYYNGEERAKGNILERFSAQQFPDLHSELNLSSLELGDSALYFCASSAEGLADRSTQYFGPGTRLTVL.

This clonotype was detected a few times. The V gene is TRBV15, the J gene TRBJ2-1; D not resolved. The CDR3 runs 13 residues. CDR1 LNHNV and CDR2 YYDKDF come from the germline V gene (reference sequence). Trimming removed 5 bases from V and 9 bases from J, with 14 bases in between. The CDR3 coding sequence is TGTGCCACCAGCGGAACCGTAGTTGGTGAGCAGTTCTTC. It is translated as CATSGTVVGEQFF.

This clonotype qualifies as large. V and J are TRBV20-1 and TRBJ2-5; D might be TRBD1 (6 bases). CDR1 is DFQATT and CDR2 is SNEGSKA in the germline V gene (reference sequence). V was shortened by 1 base and J by 2 bases, with 14 bases between the two germline ends. CDR3 size: 15 residues. The CDR3 DNA reads as TGCAGTGCTAGAGTCGTACCAGGGGTTCAAGAGACCCAGTACTTC. This encodes CSARVVPGVQETQYF.

This clonotype came up many times. The chain recombines TRBV6-1 with TRBJ2-5; D gene unclear. Trimming left V 5 bases short and J 1 base short, with 11 bases between. The germline V gene encodes CDR1 MNHNS and CDR2 SASEGT. This CDR3 comprises 14 residues. As DNA, the CDR3 is TGTGCCAGCAGTCTGGCAGAACGCCAAGAGACCCAGTACTTC. Protein product: CASSLAERQETQYF.

At least ten counts were recorded for this clonotype. V and J are TRBV15 and TRBJ2-3, with D unresolved. Trimming removed 4 bases at V and 2 bases at J, with 7 bases between. This CDR3 has 13 amino acids. Germline V gene sequence: CDR1 LNHNV, CDR2 YYDKDF (reference sequence). The DNA for the CDR3 is TGTGCCACCAGCACGGAAGACACAGATACGCAGTATTTT. It is translated as CATSTEDTDTQYF.

This chain links TRBV5-1 with TRBJ2-7, with no clear D. The CDR3 covers 12 residues. V lost 4 bases to trimming and J lost 4 bases, with 9 bases between them. The germline V gene encodes CDR1 SGHRS and CDR2 YFSETQ. Here the CDR3 reads CASSPDFYEQYF. DNA for the CDR3: TGCGCCAGCAGCCCCGATTTTTACGAGCAGTACTTC.

This clonotype has just a few counts. The V gene is TRBV12-3 or TRBV12-4, the J gene TRBJ1-1; 9 bases map to TRBD1. The CDR3 contains 14 residues. J was trimmed by 3 bases and V by 4 bases; bases with no gene match: 3. Here the CDR3 reads CASSSDRGDTEAFF. The DNA for the CDR3 is TGTGCCAGCAGTTCGGACAGGGGAGACACTGAAGCTTTCTTT.

The table lists this clonotype with a few counts. The rearrangement uses TRBV4-3 and TRBJ1-4; D is unresolved. Germline CDR1 LGHNA, CDR2 YSLEER. The V gene lost 1 base and the J gene lost 0 bases, with 12 bases spanning the gap. CDR3 length: 17 amino acids. The CDR3 DNA sequence: TGCGCCAGCAGCCAAGTTGGTAGCCTTGCAACTAATGAAAAACTGTTTTTT. It yields the protein CASSQVGSLATNEKLFF.

This clonotype was detected ten times or more. The chain recombines TRBV12-3 or TRBV12-4 with TRBJ2-2; 7 bases are shared with TRBD2. This CDR3 has 15 residues. The trim removed 5 bases at V and 4 bases at J, leaving 7 bases unmatched. CDR3 region: CASSPVAGATGELFF. The CDR3 nucleotides are TGTGCCAGCAGTCCGGTAGCGGGCGCCACCGGGGAGCTGTTTTTT.

The chain couples TRBV7-9 to TRBJ2-1, with TRBD2 matching over 9 bases. The CDR3 has 15 amino acids. CDR1 and CDR2 (germline): SEHNR, FQNEAQ (reference sequence). V was pared by 5 bases and J by 6 bases, with 8 bases of the junction left unmatched. CDR3 amino acids: CASSVSGRAGNEQFF. The CDR3 coding sequence is TGTGCCAGCAGCGTTAGCGGGAGAGCGGGCAATGAGCAGTTCTTC.

This clonotype appeared a few times. The chain carries TRBV28 and TRBJ2-2; D unresolved. V lost 2 bases, J lost 5 bases, and 15 bases lay in between. The CDR3 totals 16 residues. Germline CDR1 MDHEN, CDR2 SYDVKM. The chain's CDR3 is CASSLGRLWATGELFF. The CDR3 DNA sequence: TGTGCCAGCAGTTTAGGGCGCCTGTGGGCAACCGGGGAGCTGTTTTTT.

The rearrangement links TRBV9 to TRBJ1-6; D unresolved. Germline V gene sequence: CDR1 SGDLS, CDR2 YYNGEE. The CDR3 loop spans 14 amino acids. V lost 0 bases, J lost 7 bases, and 8 bases lay in between. CDR3 coding DNA: TGTGCCAGCAGCGTAGATGGCGGGAATTCACCCCTCCACTTT. Translation: CASSVDGGNSPLHF.

This clonotype was seen more than once but under ten times. The chain uses TRBV12-3 or TRBV12-4 and TRBJ2-3; D is ambiguous. The CDR3 has 16 residues. V shed 3 bases and J shed 2 bases, with 15 bases lying between them. DNA for the CDR3: TGTGCCAGCAGTTTTTGGTTGGCAGCCGACACAGATACGCAGTATTTT. It codes for CASSFWLAADTDTQYF.

This rearrangement joins TRBV27 to TRBJ2-3; D possibly corresponds to TRBD2 (7 bases). V lost 0 bases and J lost 4, with 11 bases in between. In germline, CDR1 is MNHEY, CDR2 SMNVEV (reference sequence). The CDR3 is made up of 15 amino acids. CDR3 DNA: TGTGCCAGCAGTTTATCGCCGGGGGGCGCAGATACGCAGTATTTT. This codes for CASSLSPGGADTQYF.

The chain couples TRBV7-2 to TRBJ2-7; 8 bases line up with TRBD1. J lost 4 bases, V lost 4 bases, and 12 bases had no gene match. The germline CDR1 and CDR2 sequences are SGHTA and FQGNSA. The CDR3 is 16 residues long. The CDR3 nucleotides read TGTGCCAGCAGCTCTTTCCGGGACAGGCCGGTATACGAGCAGTACTTC. Its translation: CASSSFRDRPVYEQYF.

The chain recombines TRBV10-3 with TRBJ2-6, with 9 nucleotides matching TRBD2. Germline-derived CDR1 and CDR2 are ENHRY and SYGVKD. V dropped 0 bases and J dropped 2; count of bases not matched to a gene: 11. The CDR3 extends over 20 amino acids. The CDR3 region has the DNA TGTGCCATCAGTGAGTCTCACTTGACTAGCGGACTCGCTGGGGCCAACGTCCTGACTTTC. Protein product: CAISESHLTSGLAGANVLTF.

The V gene is TRBV4-3, the J gene TRBJ2-7; D is unresolved. The V gene lost 3 bases and the J gene lost 2 bases, with 8 bases spanning the gap. Looked up from germline, CDR1 is LGHNA and CDR2 is YSLEER. CDR3 length equals 13 residues. Written as DNA, the CDR3 is TGCGCCAGCAGCCAGGAGCTACCCTACGAGCAGTACTTC. Residues: CASSQELPYEQYF.

This clonotype was found a few times. The chain recombines TRBV12-3 or TRBV12-4 with TRBJ2-1, with 9 bases fitting TRBD2. This CDR3 has 17 residues. V shed 3 bases and J 4 bases; nucleotides not matched to a gene: 10. Here the CDR3 DNA reads TGTGCCAGCAGTTTCGGATTTGGCGGGAGGGGATACAATGAGCAGTTCTTC. This translates into CASSFGFGGRGYNEQFF.

V is TRBV19 and J is TRBJ2-3; a weak D match, TRBD2 (5 bases). Germline CDR1 LNHDA, CDR2 SQIVND (reference sequence). This CDR3 spans 15 amino acids. V gave up 3 bases and J gave up 6 bases, with 16 bases separating them. The CDR3 DNA reads TGTGCCAGTAGTATGTGGAGCGGAGCGGCGGATACGCAGTATTTT. It encodes CASSMWSGAADTQYF.

The gene calls are TRBV20-1 and TRBJ2-1, with 8 bases identical to TRBD2. V was clipped by 2 bases and J by 5 bases; unmatched bases: 11. The CDR3 runs to 16 residues. The germline gives CDR1 DFQATT, CDR2 SNEGSKA (reference sequence). The CDR3 sequence: CSARPRSGGHDNEQFF. Written as DNA, the CDR3 is TGCAGTGCTAGACCGCGAAGCGGGGGTCATGACAATGAGCAGTTCTTC.

The chain's CDR3 is CASSGEAGTSYNEQFF. CDR3 DNA sequence: TGTGCCAGCAGCGGAGAGGCGGGGACCTCCTACAATGAGCAGTTCTTC. The V call is TRBV9, the J call TRBJ2-1; D might be TRBD2 (6 bases). With 3 bases removed from V and 0 bases from J, the gap between germline ends came to 13 bases. CDR1 SGDLS and CDR2 YYNGEE come from the germline V gene. This CDR3 contains 16 residues.

This sequence joins TRBV4-1 and TRBJ2-7; D remains unclear. V lost 2 bases and J 6 bases, leaving 20 bases between the germline ends. CDR3 length: 16 residues. Germline-derived CDR1 and CDR2 are MGHRA and YSYEKL. CDR3 residues: CASSQKIGRTVSEQYF. DNA for the CDR3: TGCGCCAGCAGCCAAAAAATAGGACGGACCGTCAGCGAGCAGTACTTC.

This clonotype has a single count. The chain joins TRBV5-5 to TRBJ2-1, with 7 bases fitting TRBD1. In germline, CDR1 is SGHKS, CDR2 YYEKEE (reference sequence). The V and J ends lost 4 bases and 0 bases, in that order; junction bases with no gene match: 7. The CDR3 runs to 16 residues. The CDR3 protein is CASSKDRLSSYNEQFF. CDR3 coding DNA: TGTGCCAGCAGCAAGGACAGGTTGAGCTCCTACAATGAGCAGTTCTTC.

The CDR3 region has the DNA TGTGCCAGCAGCTCGACAGGGGTGGACGAGCAGTACTTC. It specifies CASSSTGVDEQYF. The chain joins TRBV7-3 to TRBJ2-7; 8 bases fit TRBD1. The V gene end was trimmed by 4 bases and the J gene end by 5 bases; junction bases not matched to a gene: 4. The CDR3 consists of 13 residues. Germline V CDR1 and CDR2: SGHTA, FQGTGA.

V usage is TRBV12-3 or TRBV12-4 and J usage is TRBJ2-1; the D gene is possibly TRBD2 (6 bases). The CDR3 has 15 amino acids. The V gene lost 6 bases and the J gene lost 2 bases, with 14 bases spanning the gap. The CDR3 here is CASRSTSFAYNEQFF. CDR3 DNA sequence: TGTGCCAGCAGATCAACTAGCTTCGCCTACAATGAGCAGTTCTTC.

This clonotype was counted only a few times. V is TRBV20-1 and J is TRBJ2-6; 12 positions agree with TRBD1. CDR1 and CDR2 from the germline V gene are DFQATT and SNEGSKA (reference sequence). The CDR3 has 18 amino acids. J gave up 1 base and V 0 bases, and 4 bases lay outside the gene matches. CDR3 region: CSARDPGQGASGANVLTF. The CDR3 coding sequence is TGCAGTGCTAGAGATCCGGGACAGGGGGCTTCTGGGGCCAACGTCCTGACTTTC.

V and J are TRBV7-9 and TRBJ2-5, with 10 nucleotides matching TRBD1. This CDR3 has 16 residues. The trim removed 8 bases at V and 3 bases at J, leaving 12 bases unmatched. Germline CDR1 SEHNR, CDR2 FQNEAQ (reference sequence). This CDR3 reads CASSGRDRGSEETQYF. CDR3 nucleotides: TGTGCCAGCTCTGGGCGGGACAGGGGCTCGGAAGAGACCCAGTACTTC.